This T cell receptor beta chain derives from a study of CD8+ T cells in alopecia areata. Study overall: Skin grafts from roughly 6-13-month-old C3H/HeJ donors with spontaneous alopecia were placed on approximately 7-10-week-old female C3H/HeJ mice.

RNA extraction was followed by reverse transcription into cDNA, which acted as the sequencing template. Profiling relied on immunoSEQ multiplex PCR, and the TCRdb table lists in-frame clones only, not all of them. The repertoire consists of 200,000 to 300,000 clones, none detected only once. A sort of pooled cutaneous lymph node cells used CD4, CD8alpha, NKG2D, NKG2ACE and other stains. This clone has a handful of counts. Gene names and germline refer to mouse. The sample consisted of CD4+ T cells sorted from a lymph node. This TCR came from a C3H/HeJ mouse with alopecia areata. This line is of MHC haplotype H2-k.

CDR3 DNA, as far as it was read: TGTGCCAGCAGTGGTGACTGGGAGTATAACTATGCT. It codes for CASSGDWEYNYA. The full CDR3 protein is CASSGDWEYNYAEQFF. The J gene is TRBJ2-1, the V gene TRBV13-3; 7 bases line up with TRBD2. The read is 4 residues too short to cover the CDR3 end, so that end is filled in from the germline J gene. From germline, CDR1 is NNHDY and CDR2 SYVADS. With 3 bases clipped from V and 0 bases from J, the junction kept 6 bases outside the gene matches. The CDR3 totals 16 residues.